This entry concerns a single T cell receptor beta chain. Original methodology: Amplification of reference gene primers provided the estimated nucleated cell counts. Data came from immunoSEQ multiplex PCR; TCRdb stores just in-frame clones and leaves some out. That table gives V, J and clone size, and the DNA gave D and trimming. Of more than 300,000 clones listed, 80% to 85% are singletons. This entry belongs to a study of blood T cell repertoires in COVID-19. The CDR3 runs 16 residues. With V trimmed by 1 base and J by 7 bases, 7 bases remained unmatched. Germline CDR1 reads SEHNR; CDR2 reads FQNEAQ (reference sequence). Participants had their cohort set by participant-reported clinical history.

The source material was PBMCs or T cells enriched from blood (not recorded which). The chain employs TRBV7-9 and TRBJ2-3; 11 bases fit TRBD2. The origin of this receptor is a woman aged 45-60 years who had recovered from COVID-19. The CDR3 DNA reads TGTGCCAGCAGCTTAGAGGTACTAGCGGGGGAGCATACGCAGTATTTT. It translates to CASSLEVLAGEHTQYF.